These T cell receptor beta chains were read from a single sample in a study of CD8+CD57+ T cells in acquired aplastic anemia. TCRdb reanalysed the reads using MiXCR and keeps one entry per CDR3 protein. The table has around 200,000 distinct CDR3 sequences, roughly half seen once; the top ten hold 9.7%. The sample consisted of sorted CD4+, CD8+, or CD8+CD57+ T cells (not recorded which) from PBMCs. The receptors here all came from a human donor with aplastic anemia. CDR3s include the opening cysteine and the closing phenylalanine or tryptophan. The D gene is left open where the match is weak. Rows give clone size only sometimes, using once, few, many, or a class for an expanded clone.

CSAREGLGGSSYNEQFF	TGCAGTGCTAGAGAAGGCCTGGGGGGGAGCTCCTACAATGAGCAGTTCTTC	TRBD2	NA	TRBV20-1	TRBJ2-1
CAWSTGSSYEQYF	TGTGCCTGGAGCACTGGAAGCTCCTACGAGCAGTACTTC	NA	many	TRBV30	TRBJ2-7
CSATYQAGQSTDTQYF	TGCAGTGCTACGTACCAGGCTGGGCAAAGCACAGATACGCAGTATTTT	NA	NA	TRBV20-1	TRBJ2-3
CASSLGNTGKPDQPQHF	TGTGCCAGCAGTTTAGGAAACACAGGGAAACCGGATCAGCCCCAGCATTTT	NA	few	TRBV12-3/TRBV12-4	TRBJ1-5
CASSINEGHEQYF	TGTGCCAGTAGTATCAATGAAGGACACGAGCAGTACTTC	NA	once	TRBV19	TRBJ2-7
CSATNPGQGFGNTIYF	TGCAGTGCTACTAATCCGGGACAGGGGTTTGGAAACACCATATATTTT	TRBD1	many	TRBV20-1	TRBJ1-3
CATSRDRLSSYNEQLF	TGTGCCACCAGCAGAGACAGGCTGAGCTCCTACAATGAGCAGCTCTTC	NA	NA	TRBV15	TRBJ2-1
CSASIRGSQPQHF	TGCAGTGCTAGTATACGGGGGTCTCAGCCCCAGCATTTT	NA	many	TRBV20-1	TRBJ1-5
CASSPQLATDTQYF	TGTGCCAGCAGCCCTCAACTAGCCACAGATACGCAGTATTTT	NA	many	TRBV6-1	TRBJ2-3
CASSIMGNEQYF	TGTGCCAGTAGTATAATGGGAAACGAGCAGTACTTC	NA	many	TRBV19	TRBJ2-7
CASSEDATNEKLFF	TGTGCCAGCAGTGAAGACGCAACTAATGAAAAACTGTTTTTT	NA	NA	TRBV2	TRBJ1-4
CASSIGPGRVETQYF	TGTGCCAGTAGTATAGGGCCGGGAAGGGTTGAGACCCAGTACTTC	NA	few	TRBV19	TRBJ2-5
CASSQDRSPLHF	TGTGCCAGCAGCCAAGATCGTTCACCCCTCCACTTT	NA	NA	TRBV4-2	TRBJ1-6
CASGGDRELNTEAFF	TGTGCCAGCGGGGGAGACAGGGAATTGAACACTGAAGCTTTCTTT	TRBD1	NA	TRBV2	TRBJ1-1
CSARPGISGANVLTF	TGCAGTGCGCGACCTGGTATCTCTGGGGCCAACGTCCTGACTTTC	NA	many	TRBV20-1	TRBJ2-6
CASRMMNQPQHF	TGTGCCAGCAGAATGATGAATCAGCCCCAGCATTTT	NA	many	TRBV28	TRBJ1-5
CATSRDREGYGYTF	TGTGCCACCAGCAGAGATCGAGAGGGCTATGGCTACACCTTC	NA	NA	TRBV15	TRBJ1-2
CASSFRAGPSSYNSPLHF	TGTGCCAGCAGCTTCAGGGCGGGGCCAAGCTCCTATAATTCACCCCTCCACTTT	NA	NA	TRBV7-2	TRBJ1-6
CASSTGTSLSYEQYF	TGTGCCAGCAGTACCGGGACTAGCCTGTCCTACGAGCAGTACTTC	TRBD2	NA	TRBV12-3/TRBV12-4	TRBJ2-7
CASSLSDLEAFF	TGTGCCAGCAGCCTCTCCGACTTGGAGGCTTTCTTT	NA	NA	TRBV7-9	TRBJ1-1
CASGQGVYEQYF	TGTGCCAGTGGACAGGGGGTCTACGAGCAGTACTTC	TRBD1	NA	TRBV12-3/TRBV12-4	TRBJ2-7
CATSREAPSTGIYGYTF	TGTGCCACCAGCAGAGAAGCGCCCTCGACAGGGATCTATGGCTACACCTTC	TRBD1	NA	TRBV15	TRBJ1-2
CSARDIAGPYNEQFF	TGCAGTGCTAGAGACATAGCGGGACCTTACAATGAGCAGTTCTTC	TRBD2	many	TRBV20-1	TRBJ2-1
CSVRGQGANTGELFF	TGCAGCGTGCGCGGACAGGGGGCGAACACCGGGGAGCTGTTTTTT	TRBD1	NA	TRBV29-1	TRBJ2-2
CAISEVGESQPQHF	TGTGCCATCAGTGAGGTGGGGGAAAGTCAGCCCCAGCATTTT	NA	NA	TRBV10-3	TRBJ1-5
CSAREPRLAGGPSSYNEQFF	TGCAGTGCTAGAGAACCCCGGCTAGCGGGAGGCCCGAGCTCCTACAATGAGCAGTTCTTC	TRBD2	few	TRBV20-1	TRBJ2-1
CASSLQYGETQYF	TGTGCCAGCAGCCTCCAATACGGAGAGACCCAGTACTTC	NA	NA	TRBV12-3/TRBV12-4	TRBJ2-5
CAWSRLGQGYYEQYF	TGTGCCTGGAGTCGATTGGGACAGGGTTACTACGAGCAGTACTTC	TRBD1	medium-sized	TRBV30	TRBJ2-7
CASKEWRSGADTQYF	TGTGCCAGCAAGGAGTGGCGGTCGGGAGCAGATACGCAGTATTTT	NA	once	TRBV2	TRBJ2-3
CASSVSVAEAFF	TGTGCCAGCAGTGTTTCTGTGGCTGAAGCTTTCTTT	NA	medium-sized	TRBV2	TRBJ1-1
CASNSGTGAGAFF	TGTGCCAGTAATTCCGGGACAGGGGCGGGGGCTTTCTTT	TRBD1	few	TRBV6-5	TRBJ1-1
CASSQGVRTANTEAFF	TGTGCCAGCAGCCAAGGGGTAAGGACAGCGAACACTGAAGCTTTCTTT	NA	many	TRBV14	TRBJ1-1
CASTQAGGNTIYF	TGTGCCAGCACCCAAGCGGGGGGAAACACCATATATTTT	NA	NA	TRBV2	TRBJ1-3
CASSIVGHEKGELFF	TGTGCCAGCAGTATAGTGGGACATGAGAAGGGGGAGCTGTTTTTT	NA	NA	TRBV19	TRBJ2-2
CATSRPQTTGGELFF	TGTGCCACCAGCAGACCCCAGACGACGGGCGGGGAGCTGTTTTTT	NA	few	TRBV15	TRBJ2-2
CASSLVGAGGTQYF	TGTGCCAGTAGCCTGGTAGGAGCGGGCGGTACGCAGTATTTT	NA	few	TRBV19	TRBJ2-3
CASSLGQLETQYF	TGTGCCAGCAGCTTGGGACAATTGGAGACCCAGTACTTC	NA	NA	TRBV11-2	TRBJ2-5
CSVERGGGRYF	TGCAGCGTTGAACGGGGCGGGGGGCGGTACTTC	TRBD2	NA	TRBV29-1	TRBJ2-7
CASSRRSRDPAFF	TGTGCCAGCAGCCGGAGGAGTAGGGATCCAGCTTTCTTT	NA	many	TRBV7-2	TRBJ1-1
CASSLARHEQYF	TGTGCCAGCAGCTTAGCCCGACACGAGCAGTACTTC	NA	NA	TRBV7-8	TRBJ2-7
CASSQDFGGSYEQYF	TGCGCCAGCAGCCAAGATTTCGGCGGCTCCTACGAGCAGTACTTC	NA	many	TRBV4-3	TRBJ2-7
CASSMAGQGGNTIYF	TGTGCCAGTAGTATGGCGGGACAGGGAGGGAACACCATATATTTT	TRBD1	NA	TRBV19	TRBJ1-3
CASSTWTGNTEAFF	TGTGCCAGCAGCACCTGGACAGGGAACACTGAAGCTTTCTTT	TRBD1	NA	TRBV3-1	TRBJ1-1
CASSVGTASSYEQYF	TGTGCCAGCAGCGTAGGGACAGCGAGCTCCTACGAGCAGTACTTC	NA	many	TRBV9	TRBJ2-7
CATSRTHGQFSGANVLTF	TGTGCCACCAGCAGAACCCACGGACAGTTCTCTGGGGCCAACGTCCTGACTTTC	NA	NA	TRBV15	TRBJ2-6
CATSPGTGDLEQYF	TGTGCCACCTCCCCCGGGACAGGGGATTTGGAGCAGTACTTC	TRBD1	NA	TRBV2	TRBJ2-7
CASSPRSGSYEQYF	TGTGCCAGCAGCCCCCGGAGCGGCTCCTACGAGCAGTACTTC	NA	many	TRBV7-2	TRBJ2-7
CASSQVAGEGADTQYF	TGCGCCAGCAGCCAAGTAGCAGGGGAAGGAGCAGATACGCAGTATTTT	NA	NA	TRBV4-1	TRBJ2-3
CASRISGMNTEAFF	TGTGCCAGCAGGATCTCTGGGATGAACACTGAAGCTTTCTTT	NA	NA	TRBV2	TRBJ1-1
CSAREVGGSTDTQYF	TGCAGTGCTAGAGAGGTAGGAGGGAGCACAGATACGCAGTATTTT	NA	many	TRBV20-1	TRBJ2-3
CASSFNDRLYGYTF	TGCGCCAGCAGCTTCAACGACAGGTTATATGGCTACACCTTC	NA	many	TRBV5-1	TRBJ1-2
CASSYSFGTGGISGYTF	TGTGCCAGCAGTTACTCCTTCGGGACAGGGGGAATAAGTGGCTACACCTTC	TRBD1	NA	TRBV6-2/TRBV6-3	TRBJ1-2
CSANFRGRGQETQYF	TGCAGTGCTAACTTCAGGGGGCGGGGCCAAGAGACCCAGTACTTC	TRBD1	once	TRBV20-1	TRBJ2-5
CASSRDTGRRSPLHF	TGTGCCAGCAGCCGGGATACAGGGAGACGCTCACCCCTCCACTTT	NA	NA	TRBV7-9	TRBJ1-6